A selection of T cell receptor beta chains follows, all from one sample in a study of T cells in Graves' hyperthyroidism and ophthalmopathy. A single record per CDR3 protein comes from TCRdb applying MiXCR to the multiplex PCR reads. The table shows fewer than 300,000 distinct CDR3 sequences, with about 25% occurring only once. Sequences were obtained from blood. These receptors were collected from a man aged 40-50 years with Graves' hyperthyroidism that later progressed to Graves' ophthalmopathy. Each CDR3 is given with its conserved first and last residue. The D gene is left open where the match is weak. Clone size appears in some rows only: once, few, many, or a class for an expanded clone.

d_gene	abundance	v_gene	j_gene	CDR3aa	CDR3nt
-	-	TRBV24-1	TRBJ1-1	CATRDAGTEAFF	TGTGCCACCAGGGATGCGGGGACTGAAGCTTTCTTT
-	many	TRBV7-9	TRBJ2-7	CASSSIHISYEQYF	TGTGCCAGCAGCTCCATACATATCTCCTACGAGCAGTACTTC
TRBD1	-	TRBV28	TRBJ2-2	CASIPRGKGGELFF	TGTGCCAGCATCCCCAGGGGGAAAGGCGGGGAGCTGTTTTTT
-	many	TRBV6-1	TRBJ1-5	CASSEALPGSSGNSNQPQHF	TGTGCCAGCAGTGAAGCCCTGCCGGGCTCCTCTGGAAATAGCAATCAGCCCCAGCATTTT
TRBD2	-	TRBV28	TRBJ2-7	CASITYSGKTISYEQYF	TGTGCCAGCATTACTTATAGCGGGAAAACCATTTCCTACGAGCAGTACTTC
-	many	TRBV2	TRBJ1-2	CASRSTLSGYTF	TGTGCCAGCAGATCGACCTTATCCGGCTACACCTTC
-	many	TRBV12-3/TRBV12-4	TRBJ1-5	CASSLSRGSNQPQHF	TGTGCCAGCAGTTTATCCAGGGGTAGCAATCAGCCCCAGCATTTT
TRBD2	many	TRBV24-1	TRBJ2-2	CATSEPAGGSTNTGELFF	TGTGCCACCAGTGAACCAGCGGGAGGGTCAACGAACACCGGGGAGCTGTTTTTT
TRBD1	-	TRBV12-3/TRBV12-4	TRBJ1-2	CASSFIQGNGYTF	TGTGCCAGCAGCTTTATACAGGGGAATGGCTACACCTTC
TRBD2	-	TRBV27	TRBJ2-5	CARVMGLALVETQYF	TGTGCCAGGGTTATGGGACTAGCTTTAGTGGAGACCCAGTACTTC
-	many	TRBV6-2/TRBV6-3	TRBJ1-5	CASRPNSGNQPQHF	TGTGCCAGCAGACCAAACAGTGGGAATCAGCCCCAGCATTTT
TRBD1	many	TRBV19	TRBJ2-7	CASAQDRGGNEQYF	TGTGCCAGTGCGCAAGACAGGGGAGGCAACGAGCAGTACTTC
-	many	TRBV9	TRBJ2-4	CASSVAERHENIQYF	TGTGCCAGCAGCGTGGCAGAGAGGCATGAAAACATTCAGTACTTC
TRBD2	-	TRBV3-1	TRBJ2-7	CASSPREGRGEQYF	TGTGCCAGCAGCCCGAGGGAGGGCCGTGGCGAGCAGTACTTC
TRBD1	-	TRBV27	TRBJ2-7	CASRQPGQSYEQYF	TGTGCCAGCAGGCAACCGGGACAGAGTTACGAGCAGTACTTC
-	-	TRBV10-3	TRBJ1-5	CATAGTRDQPQHF	TGTGCCACCGCCGGGACAAGAGATCAGCCCCAGCATTTT
-	many	TRBV24-1	TRBJ1-5	CATSDLGLNQPQHF	TGTGCCACCAGTGATTTGGGTCTCAATCAGCCCCAGCATTTT
TRBD1	-	TRBV28	TRBJ2-7	CASSFGTGYREQYF	TGTGCCAGCAGTTTTGGGACAGGGTATCGGGAGCAGTACTTC
-	many	TRBV12-3/TRBV12-4	TRBJ2-7	CASRLRAEQYF	TGTGCCAGCAGACTCAGGGCCGAGCAGTACTTC
-	many	TRBV4-1	TRBJ1-5	CASSQWVVSNQPQHF	TGCGCCAGCAGCCAATGGGTCGTTAGCAATCAGCCCCAGCATTTT
TRBD2	many	TRBV28	TRBJ2-7	CASSFRGLAGMYEQYF	TGTGCCAGCAGTTTTAGGGGACTAGCGGGAATGTACGAGCAGTACTTC
-	-	TRBV5-1	TRBJ2-7	CASSLVGSTYEQYF	TGCGCCAGCAGCTTGGTTGGCAGCACCTACGAGCAGTACTTC
TRBD1	many	TRBV11-1	TRBJ2-5	CASSLADWTGKETQYF	TGTGCCAGCAGCTTAGCGGATTGGACAGGAAAAGAGACCCAGTACTTC
TRBD2	few	TRBV6-2/TRBV6-3	TRBJ2-7	CASSKLAEHYEQYF	TGTGCCAGCAGCAAGCTAGCGGAACACTACGAGCAGTACTTC
TRBD1	many	TRBV10-3	TRBJ2-7	CAISGNDRGLSYEQYF	TGTGCCATCAGTGGGAATGACAGGGGGCTATCCTACGAGCAGTACTTC
-	many	TRBV27	TRBJ2-3	CASSLWVGGKTDTQYF	TGTGCCAGCAGTTTATGGGTAGGCGGTAAGACAGATACGCAGTATTTT
-	many	TRBV24-1	TRBJ1-2	CATQDPGRRSNYGYTF	TGTGCCACCCAGGACCCAGGTCGCCGATCTAACTATGGCTACACCTTC
TRBD1	few	TRBV6-1	TRBJ2-3	CASRKTDRIDTQYF	TGTGCCAGCAGAAAGACGGACAGGATCGATACGCAGTATTTT
-	many	TRBV19	TRBJ1-2	CASSIGRRGNNYGYTF	TGTGCCAGTAGTATCGGGAGAAGGGGAAATAACTATGGCTACACCTTC
-	-	TRBV6-1	TRBJ2-5	CASSEGRRETQYF	TGTGCCAGCAGTGAGGGACGCAGAGAGACCCAGTACTTC
-	many	TRBV28	TRBJ1-1	CASSSIYAGALNTEAFF	TGTGCCAGCAGTTCGATATATGCAGGGGCTTTGAACACTGAAGCTTTCTTT
TRBD2	-	TRBV19	TRBJ2-4	CASSIYLAVVLAKNIQYF	TGTGCCAGTAGTATTTACCTAGCGGTTGTACTAGCCAAAAACATTCAGTACTTC
-	many	TRBV7-8	TRBJ2-7	CASSLDRSEQYF	TGTGCCAGCAGCCTAGACAGAAGCGAGCAGTACTTC
-	many	TRBV6-1	TRBJ1-1	CASSGYNRVGMNTEAFF	TGTGCCAGCAGTGGTTATAACAGGGTAGGGATGAACACTGAAGCTTTCTTT
TRBD2	many	TRBV7-3	TRBJ2-5	CASSRGEGETQYF	TGTGCCAGCAGCCGTGGGGAGGGAGAGACCCAGTACTTC
-	many	TRBV29-1	TRBJ1-5	CSVGGSNQPQHF	TGCAGCGTTGGGGGGTCCAATCAGCCCCAGCATTTT
TRBD1	many	TRBV30	TRBJ2-7	CAWSVRQGGHEQYF	TGTGCCTGGAGTGTAAGACAGGGGGGGCACGAGCAGTACTTC
TRBD1	many	TRBV20-1	TRBJ1-2	CSARDRKDRGHYGYTF	TGCAGTGCTAGAGATCGCAAGGACAGGGGCCACTATGGCTACACCTTC
-	many	TRBV29-1	TRBJ2-5	CSVVEGAQETQYF	TGCAGCGTTGTTGAGGGTGCCCAAGAGACCCAGTACTTC
-	once	TRBV7-2	TRBJ1-1	CASSNDETEAFF	TGTGCCAGCAGCAACGACGAAACTGAAGCTTTCTTT
-	-	TRBV29-1	TRBJ2-2	CSVELGTQNTGELFF	TGCAGCGTTGAATTAGGGACACAGAACACCGGGGAGCTGTTTTTT
-	-	TRBV28	TRBJ2-5	CASKETPRETQYF	TGTGCCAGCAAAGAGACCCCGAGAGAGACCCAGTACTTC
-	many	TRBV10-2	TRBJ1-1	CASSESGGLDTEAFF	TGCGCCAGCAGTGAGTCTGGGGGTCTTGACACTGAAGCTTTCTTT
-	many	TRBV12-3/TRBV12-4	TRBJ1-2	CASSSGVNYGYTF	TGTGCCAGCAGTTCGGGGGTTAACTATGGCTACACCTTC
TRBD1	-	TRBV20-1	TRBJ2-5	CSAGREGATSWGSYF	TGCAGTGCTGGAAGAGAGGGGGCCACCTCATGGGGATCCTACTTC
-	many	TRBV20-1	TRBJ1-2	CSARDSTVSGYTF	TGCAGTGCTAGAGATTCGACAGTCAGTGGCTACACCTTC